This is a list of T cell receptor beta chains from one sample in a study of shared clonotypes between healthy human individuals. TCRdb keeps only in-frame clones here, not all; method: immunoSEQ multiplex PCR. The sample records hundreds of thousands of clones, around three quarters being singletons. The sample taken for sequencing was PBMCs. These receptors came from a woman aged 40 to 49 in good health. Some clones in this sample may be carry-over from other donors' samples. Each CDR3 is given with its conserved first and last residue. D genes are given only for firm matches. Only some rows state a clone size, as once, few, many or a class for expanded clones.

TRBJ2-1	TRBV10-2	NA	NA	TGCGCCAGCAGTGAGTCGGGGCTACATTACAATGAGCAGTTCTTC	CASSESGLHYNEQFF
TRBJ1-6	TRBV30	NA	once	TGTGCCGGCGGACAGACCTATAATTCACCCCTCCACTTT	CAGGQTYNSPLHF
TRBJ1-1	TRBV28	NA	few	TGTGCCAGCAGGGGGGCTTTCTTT	CASRGAFF
TRBJ2-3	TRBV28	NA	many	TGTGCCAGCAGTTTCCCGACAGGGGGCTGGCTAGCGGGAGTAAAGGGACCAGATACGCAGTATTTT	CASSFPTGGWLAGVKGPDTQYF
TRBJ2-1	TRBV7-2	NA	NA	TGTGCCAGCAGCTTAGGGACCCTCTACAATGAGCAGTTCTTC	CASSLGTLYNEQFF
TRBJ2-7	TRBV5-6	NA	NA	TGTGCCAGCAGCCGAGGACAAAGCTCCTACGAGCAGTACTTC	CASSRGQSSYEQYF
TRBJ2-7	TRBV7-6	NA	NA	TGTGCCAGCAGCTTAGCATCCGGGGCCGAGCAGTACTTC	CASSLASGAEQYF
TRBJ2-1	TRBV5-1	NA	NA	TGCGCCAGCAGCCCGGACTACCTGTCCTACAATGAGCAGTTCTTC	CASSPDYLSYNEQFF
TRBJ2-2	TRBV5-1	TRBD2	NA	TGCGCCAGCAGCTTGGATACTAGCGGGAACACCGGGGAGCTGTTTTTT	CASSLDTSGNTGELFF
TRBJ2-7	TRBV30	NA	NA	TGTGCCTGGAGTCCTGGGGGAGCTAAGGACGAGCAGTACTTC	CAWSPGGAKDEQYF
TRBJ1-5	TRBV2	NA	NA	TGTGCCAGCAGTGAAGGCCAGGGAGGTCAGCCCCAGCATTTT	CASSEGQGGQPQHF
TRBJ1-1	TRBV27	NA	NA	TGTGCCAGCAGTTTTCGCACCAACACTGAAGCTTTCTTT	CASSFRTNTEAFF
TRBJ2-5	TRBV4-1	TRBD2	NA	TGCGCCAGCAGCCTTGGACTAGCGGCACAAGAGACCCAGTACTTC	CASSLGLAAQETQYF